These 18 T cell receptor beta chains share one sample of origin, sequenced in a study of OX40 agonist ivuxolimab in advanced cancers. Library preparation employed the immunoSEQ multiplex PCR assay. In TCRdb, the immuneACCESS table is reduced to in-frame sequences with V and J assigned. These tables do not hold every clone; where another copy was compared, an unresolved V gene accounts for under half, and the others remain unexplained. Counted in this sample were around 100,000 clones; roughly 90% of them appeared once. Approximately 5.7% of the sample lies in the top ten. The material was CD4+ or CD8+ T cells sorted from blood, obtained in a trial of the OX40 agonist ivuxolimab. These receptors were collected from an adult with an advanced solid tumor such as melanoma, head and neck, liver or kidney cancer.

The rearrangement uses TRBV19 and TRBJ1-5; possible D gene TRBD1, 6 bases. Per germline, CDR1 LNHDA and CDR2 SQIVND (reference sequence). The V gene lost 9 bases and the J gene lost 0 bases, with 27 bases spanning the gap. The CDR3 totals 19 residues. The CDR3: CASRDMLRQAPYSNQPQHF. Written as DNA, the CDR3 is TGTGCCAGCCGAGATATGCTTCGACAGGCGCCTTATAGCAATCAGCCCCAGCATTTT. Based on the CDR3 plus reference TRBV19 and TRBJ1-5, the full variable domain is DGGITQSPKYLFRKEGQNVTLSCEQNLNHDAMYWYRQDPGQGLRLIYYSQIVNDFQKGDIAEGYSVSREKKESFPLTVTSAQKNPTAFYLCASRDMLRQAPYSNQPQHFGDGTRLSIL.

This clone was counted only a few times. The rearrangement uses TRBV30 and TRBJ1-5; D call uncertain. The V gene lost 0 bases and the J gene lost 9 bases, with 15 bases spanning the gap. The CDR3 is made up of 14 amino acids. Germline V CDR1 and CDR2: GTSNPN, SVGIG (reference sequence). The CDR3 DNA reads as TGTGCCTGGAGTGTTGGAAGTGGCACGTCGCCCCAGCATTTT. As protein: CAWSVGSGTSPQHF.

The CDR3 nucleotides read TGTGCCAGCAGCTTGGTGGTGGGGACAGGAGTGGAAGGCTACACCTTC. It specifies CASSLVVGTGVEGYTF. This sequence joins TRBV5-4 and TRBJ1-2, with 8 bases matching TRBD1. The CDR3 has 16 amino acids. The germline gives CDR1 SGHNT, CDR2 YYREEE (reference sequence). With 0 bases clipped from V and 8 bases from J, the junction kept 12 bases outside the gene matches. Drawing the rest from reference TRBV5-4 and TRBJ1-2, the complete variable domain is ETGVTQSPTHLIKTRGQQVTLRCSSQSGHNTVSWYQQALGQGPQFIFQYYREEENGRGNFPPRFSGLQFPNYSSELNVNALELDDSALYLCASSLVVGTGVEGYTFGSGTRLTVV.

The chain combines TRBV30 with TRBJ1-1; TRBD1 aligns across 8 bases. The CDR3 has 16 residues. Germline CDR1 GTSNPN, CDR2 SVGIG (reference sequence). Trimming removed 8 bases from V and 0 bases from J; junction bases left unmatched: 14. In DNA form, the CDR3 reads TGTGCCCTATATGCCGGGACAGGCTTCTTGAACACTGAAGCTTTCTTT. This gives the protein CALYAGTGFLNTEAFF.

This sequence joins TRBV19 and TRBJ2-1, with 7 bases that match TRBD1. This CDR3 has 13 amino acids. V was pared by 3 bases and J by 7 bases, with 3 bases of the junction left unmatched. Germline loops: CDR1 LNHDA, CDR2 SQIVND (reference sequence). CDR3 in amino acids: CASSISRGNEQFF. In nucleotides, the CDR3 is TGTGCCAGTAGTATCTCCAGGGGGAATGAGCAGTTCTTC.

This clone was observed a few times. This sequence joins TRBV5-1 and TRBJ2-2; no reliable D call. Trimming left V 4 bases short and J 4 bases short, with 11 bases between. This CDR3 is 14 amino acids long. Germline CDR1 SGHRS, CDR2 YFSETQ. Here the CDR3 DNA reads TGCGCCAGCAGCGACACTCGAAGCACCGGGGAGCTGTTTTTT. This translates into CASSDTRSTGELFF.

The V and J genes are TRBV30 and TRBJ2-7, with 7 bases that match TRBD2. The CDR3 is made up of 15 amino acids. CDR1 and CDR2 (germline): GTSNPN, SVGIG (reference sequence). V was clipped by 2 bases and J by 3 bases; unmatched bases: 10. The CDR3 here is CAWSLNSLADYEQYF. The DNA of the CDR3 is TGTGCCTGGAGTCTAAATTCTCTAGCGGACTACGAGCAGTACTTC.

With regard to this clone: One junction end disagrees with the germline gene, perhaps due to a read error. The gene calls are TRBV10-2 and TRBJ2-7; the D gene is possibly TRBD1 (6 bases). Germline V gene sequence: CDR1 WSHSY, CDR2 SAAADI. The CDR3 totals 14 residues. This CDR3 reads CASTERTASYEQYF. DNA of the CDR3: TGCGCCAGCACTGAGAGGACAGCATCCTACGAGCAGTACTTC.

CDR3 nucleotide sequence: TGCGCCAGCAGCCATCGACTAGCGGTCCAAGAGACCCAGTACTTC. The encoded protein is CASSHRLAVQETQYF. The chain uses TRBV4-3 and TRBJ2-5; 9 bases are a match to TRBD2. With 3 bases clipped from V and 1 base from J, the junction kept 3 bases outside the gene matches. Per the germline V gene, CDR1 is LGHNA and CDR2 is YSLEER. This CDR3 is built from 15 residues.

DNA for the CDR3: TGTGCCAGCTCACCACGACCAACCGGCTTCACTGAAGCTTTCTTT. It specifies CASSPRPTGFTEAFF. The genes are TRBV18 and TRBJ1-1; D uncertain. Between the trimmed V and J ends, which lost 1 base and 4 bases, there was a span of 13 bases. Germline assignment: CDR1 KGHSH and CDR2 LQKENI. This CDR3 is built from 15 residues.

The chain joins TRBV6-5 to TRBJ2-6, with D hard to call. The CDR3 is made up of 16 amino acids. The germline CDR1 and CDR2 sequences are MNHEY and SVGAGI. Trimming removed 3 bases from V and 0 bases from J, with 9 bases in between. The CDR3 DNA reads as TGTGCCAGCAGTTATTATGGGGACTCTGGGGCCAACGTCCTGACTTTC. This codes for CASSYYGDSGANVLTF.

This clone has only one observation. This chain links TRBV27 with TRBJ2-3; D is uncertain. V lost 2 bases and J 0 bases, leaving 9 bases between the germline ends. The CDR3 totals 15 residues. Per germline, CDR1 MNHEY and CDR2 SMNVEV (reference sequence). CDR3 bases: TGTGCCAGCAGTTTACGGATAACTAGCACAGATACGCAGTATTTT. Translating gives CASSLRITSTDTQYF.

This clone is a singleton in its sample. This chain's CDR3 is CATSRGTGGQPQHF. CDR3 nucleotides: TGTGCCACCAGCAGAGGGACCGGGGGGCAGCCCCAGCATTTT. This sequence joins TRBV15 and TRBJ1-5; a possible D gene is TRBD1 (5 bases). Trimming left V 1 base short and J 7 bases short, with 11 bases between. The CDR3 runs 14 residues. Germline loops: CDR1 LNHNV, CDR2 YYDKDF (reference sequence).

This chain joins TRBV7-2 and TRBJ1-5; D is unclear. The CDR3 loop spans 12 amino acids. The germline gives CDR1 SGHTA, CDR2 FQGNSA. The V gene lost 5 bases and the J gene lost 5 bases, with 7 bases spanning the gap. CDR3 coding DNA: TGTGCCAGCAGCCGCCCGGATCAGCCCCAGCATTTT. This sequence encodes CASSRPDQPQHF. The variable domain in full, completed from reference TRBV7-2 and TRBJ1-5, reads GAGVSQSPSNKVTEKGKDVELRCDPISGHTALYWYRQSLGQGLEFLIYFQGNSAPDKSGLPSDRFSAERTGGSVSTLTIQRTQQEDSAVYLCASSRPDQPQHFGDGTRLSIL.

The genes are TRBV4-2 and TRBJ2-2, with D possibly being TRBD2 (5 bases). The CDR3 spans 16 residues. Deletions cut 0 bases from V and 5 bases from J, with 13 bases between. The germline gives CDR1 LGHNA, CDR2 YNFKEQ. The CDR3 sequence is CASSQDKLVGTGELFF. The CDR3 DNA reads as TGTGCCAGCAGCCAAGATAAACTAGTCGGGACCGGGGAGCTGTTTTTT.

The gene calls are TRBV14 and TRBJ1-2, with 7 bases fitting TRBD1. V shed 8 bases, J shed 2 bases, and the junction held 8 bases outside the gene matches. Germline V gene lookup returns CDR1 SGHDN and CDR2 FVKESK. This CDR3 contains 14 residues. The CDR3 loop is CASGTDFVNYGYTF. CDR3 coding DNA: TGTGCCAGCGGGACAGATTTTGTGAACTATGGCTACACCTTC.

CDR3 loop: CASSIRLGWETQYF. CDR3 sequence (DNA): TGTGCCAGTAGTATCAGGTTAGGGTGGGAGACCCAGTACTTC. V gene TRBV19 combines with J gene TRBJ2-5; no definite D call. Trimming shortened V by 3 bases and J by 5 bases, and 13 bases separated the two germline ends. The CDR3 is made up of 14 amino acids. Per germline, CDR1 LNHDA and CDR2 SQIVND (reference sequence).

V usage is TRBV7-6 and J usage is TRBJ2-1; no firm D call. Per the germline V gene, CDR1 is SGHVS and CDR2 is FNYEAQ. This CDR3 spans 14 amino acids. V was clipped by 1 base and J by 7 bases, with 11 bases between them. In DNA, the CDR3 is TGTGCCAGCAGCTTAGGGATGAGCGATAATGAGCAGTTCTTC. This translates into CASSLGMSDNEQFF.